The 27 T cell receptor beta chains reported below all come from one sample, sequenced in a study of blood T cell repertoires in COVID-19 (dated by TCRdb to 2018 to 2020). Receptor libraries were prepared by the immunoSEQ multiplex PCR assay. This is the immuneACCESS table as TCRdb keeps it, with only in-frame sequences that have V and J called. A part of the clones is gone; compared with another copy, unresolved V genes explain less than half, and the rest is unexplained. The sample table lists 160,000 or so clones, around 90% of them with a count of one. Roughly 3.1% of the sample is held by the ten biggest clonotypes. The sequenced material came from peripheral blood. Receptor source: a man aged 60-69 years with acute or convalescent COVID-19.

The rearrangement links TRBV6-5 to TRBJ1-2; no firm D call. V lost 8 bases and J lost 1, with 8 bases in between. In germline, CDR1 is MNHEY, CDR2 SVGAGI. The CDR3 is made up of 12 amino acids. The CDR3 region is CASDYSNYGYTF. The CDR3 nucleotides read TGTGCCAGCGACTACAGTAACTATGGCTACACCTTC.

The chain couples TRBV2 to TRBJ2-3; D possibly corresponds to TRBD1 (5 bases). CDR1 is SNHLY and CDR2 is FYNNEI in the germline V gene. V lost 5 bases, J lost 5 bases, and 8 bases lay in between. The CDR3 runs 12 residues. The CDR3 loop is CASSTTGDTQYF. In nucleotides, the CDR3 is TGTGCCAGCAGTACTACAGGAGATACGCAGTATTTT.

The V gene is TRBV18, the J gene TRBJ1-2; 8 bases are shared with TRBD1. CDR3 length: 16 residues. The germline CDR1 and CDR2 sequences are KGHSH and LQKENI. With 6 bases clipped from V and 3 bases from J, the junction kept 12 bases outside the gene matches. The CDR3 protein is CASSAVRDRSHYGYTF. The DNA for the CDR3 is TGTGCCAGCTCGGCGGTTCGGGACAGGAGTCACTATGGCTACACCTTC. The full variable domain, with the rest looked up from reference TRBV18 and TRBJ1-2, is NAGVMQNPRHLVRRRGQEARLRCSPMKGHSHVYWYRQLPEEGLKFMVYLQKENIIDESGMPKERFSAEFPKEGPSILRIQQVVRGDSAAYFCASSAVRDRSHYGYTFGSGTRLTVV.

The rearrangement uses TRBV11-2 and TRBJ1-1; D might be TRBD1 (5 bases). Germline CDR1 reads SGHAT; CDR2 reads FQNNGV. The V gene lost 6 bases and the J gene lost 6 bases, with 8 bases spanning the gap. The CDR3 is 11 amino acids. The DNA of the CDR3 is TGTGCCAGCAGGGGCAGGGCTGAAGCTTTCTTT. Translating it yields CASRGRAEAFF.

The rearrangement uses TRBV7-2 and TRBJ2-2; D is ambiguous. This CDR3 is built from 13 residues. V lost 5 bases and J lost 6, with 10 bases in between. Germline V lookup: CDR1 SGHTA, CDR2 FQGNSA. In DNA, the CDR3 is TGTGCCAGCAGCCCCCAGGCCCCCGGGGAGCTGTTTTTT. As protein: CASSPQAPGELFF.

This clone was observed once. The V gene is TRBV19, the J gene TRBJ1-5, with D perhaps matching TRBD1 (6 bases). Trimming shortened V by 5 bases and J by 5 bases, and 16 bases separated the two germline ends. Germline assignment: CDR1 LNHDA and CDR2 SQIVND (reference sequence). This CDR3 region has 15 residues. The CDR3, as DNA: TGTGCCAGTAGTTTGGTGGACAGACAGCATCAGCCCCAGCATTTT. Encoded protein: CASSLVDRQHQPQHF.

The rearrangement links TRBV5-1 to TRBJ1-1; 8 bases are shared with TRBD1. J gave up 1 base and V 1 base, and 6 bases lay outside the gene matches. From germline, CDR1 is SGHRS and CDR2 YFSETQ. CDR3 size: 16 residues. The CDR3 DNA sequence: TGCGCCAGCAGCTTGAACCCCGGGACAGGGAACACTGAAGCTTTCTTT. It translates to CASSLNPGTGNTEAFF.

The V gene is TRBV4-1, the J gene TRBJ2-6; no definite D call. The V end lost 1 base, the J end lost 2 bases, and 18 bases lay between the germline ends. This CDR3 has 19 residues. Germline assignment: CDR1 MGHRA and CDR2 YSYEKL. The CDR3: CASSQVSVKITAGANVLTF. The CDR3 region has the DNA TGCGCCAGCAGCCAAGTCTCAGTGAAGATTACCGCTGGGGCCAACGTCCTGACTTTC.

The V call is TRBV5-4, the J call TRBJ1-1; D is possibly TRBD1 (5 bases). The germline gives CDR1 SGHNT, CDR2 YYREEE (reference sequence). V was shortened by 4 bases and J by 1 base, with 17 bases between the two germline ends. The CDR3 consists of 16 residues. This CDR3 is CASSLRTQAPNTEAFF. Written as DNA, the CDR3 is TGTGCCAGCAGCCTGCGGACACAAGCACCGAACACTGAAGCTTTCTTT.

This chain uses TRBV19 with TRBJ1-5; D unclear. Germline-derived CDR1 and CDR2 are LNHDA and SQIVND (reference sequence). The CDR3 loop spans 14 amino acids. Trimming pared 1 base from V and 2 bases from J, leaving 6 bases between. CDR3 protein: CASSIGLGNQPQHF. CDR3 DNA: TGTGCCAGTAGTATAGGGCTTGGCAATCAGCCCCAGCATTTT. The variable domain in full, with the rest retrieved from reference TRBV19 and TRBJ1-5, is DGGITQSPKYLFRKEGQNVTLSCEQNLNHDAMYWYRQDPGQGLRLIYYSQIVNDFQKGDIAEGYSVSREKKESFPLTVTSAQKNPTAFYLCASSIGLGNQPQHFGDGTRLSIL.

V gene TRBV24-1 combines with J gene TRBJ2-3, with 10 bases matching TRBD1. V trimming: 3 bases; J trimming: 3 bases; junction bases outside the gene matches: 2. The germline V gene has CDR1 KGHDR and CDR2 SFDVKD. This CDR3 has 15 amino acids. CDR3 amino acids: CATSDRGQGTDTQYF. The CDR3, as DNA: TGTGCCACCAGTGATCGGGGACAGGGGACAGATACGCAGTATTTT.

The chain links TRBV19 to TRBJ1-5; 7 nucleotides agree with TRBD1. The V gene end was trimmed by 3 bases and the J gene end by 5 bases; junction bases not matched to a gene: 4. This CDR3 has 14 residues. CDR1 LNHDA and CDR2 SQIVND come from the germline V gene (reference sequence). The CDR3 protein is CASSIRQGYQPQHF. The CDR3 nucleotides are TGTGCCAGTAGTATCCGACAGGGATATCAGCCCCAGCATTTT.

The chain uses TRBV7-9 and TRBJ1-6; 12 nucleotides agree with TRBD1. CDR3 length equals 15 residues. Per germline, CDR1 SEHNR and CDR2 FQNEAQ (reference sequence). V shed 5 bases and J 15 bases; nucleotides not matched to a gene: 11. The CDR3 protein is CASSPRGTGGDLLHF. CDR3 DNA sequence: TGTGCCAGCAGCCCGCGAGGGACAGGGGGCGATCTCCTCCACTTT. Full variable domain (outside the CDR3, taken from reference TRBV7-9 and TRBJ1-6): DTGVSQNPRHKITKRGQNVTFRCDPISEHNRLYWYRQTLGQGPEFLTYFQNEAQLEKSRLLSDRFSAERPKGSFSTLEIQRTEQGDSAMYLCASSPRGTGGDLLHFGNGTRLTVT.

The V and J genes are TRBV6-2 or TRBV6-3 and TRBJ2-2, with D possibly TRBD2 on 6 matching bases. The germline V gene has CDR1 MNHEY and CDR2 SVGEGT. This CDR3 contains 14 residues. V gave up 2 bases and J gave up 4 bases, with 8 bases separating them. The CDR3 here is CASSYNGGTGELFF. CDR3 coding DNA: TGTGCCAGCAGTTACAACGGGGGCACCGGGGAGCTGTTTTTT.

This chain links TRBV7-9 with TRBJ1-5, with D unresolved. V was shortened by 1 base and J by 8 bases, with 15 bases between the two germline ends. Germline V gene lookup returns CDR1 SEHNR and CDR2 FQNEAQ (reference sequence). The CDR3 contains 15 residues. CDR3 nucleotides: TGTGCCAGCAGCTTAGGAGTGAGACTTGTGGAGCCCCAGCATTTT. It translates to CASSLGVRLVEPQHF. Filled out from reference TRBV7-9 and TRBJ1-5, the complete variable domain reads DTGVSQNPRHKITKRGQNVTFRCDPISEHNRLYWYRQTLGQGPEFLTYFQNEAQLEKSRLLSDRFSAERPKGSFSTLEIQRTEQGDSAMYLCASSLGVRLVEPQHFGDGTRLSIL.

The J gene is TRBJ2-3, the V gene TRBV9, with 7 bases aligning to TRBD1. CDR1 is SGDLS and CDR2 is YYNGEE in the germline V gene. V gave up 9 bases and J gave up 0 bases; unmatched junction bases: 10. This CDR3 contains 15 residues. CDR3 protein: CATSASGQSTDTQYF. CDR3 DNA: TGTGCCACTTCCGCCTCGGGACAGAGCACAGATACGCAGTATTTT. Variable domain in full (rest from reference TRBV9 and TRBJ2-3): DSGVTQTPKHLITATGQRVTLRCSPRSGDLSVYWYQQSLDQGLQFLIQYYNGEERAKGNILERFSAQQFPDLHSELNLSSLELGDSALYFCATSASGQSTDTQYFGPGTRLTVL.

The CDR3 protein is CASKRGTSGGTRTDTQYF. The CDR3 DNA is TGTGCCAGCAAAAGGGGGACTAGCGGGGGGACCCGCACAGATACGCAGTATTTT. This chain uses TRBV2 with TRBJ2-3, with 15 bases that match TRBD2. Germline V lookup: CDR1 SNHLY, CDR2 FYNNEI. The CDR3 has 18 amino acids. Trimming at V came to 7 bases and at J to 1 base, leaving 9 bases not matched to a gene. The whole variable domain, remainder taken from reference TRBV2 and TRBJ2-3, is EPEVTQTPSHQVTQMGQEVILRCVPISNHLYFYWYRQILGQKVEFLVSFYNNEISEKSEIFDDQFSVERPDGSNFTLKIRSTKLEDSAMYFCASKRGTSGGTRTDTQYFGPGTRLTVL.

This chain joins TRBV18 and TRBJ1-4; no clear D. V was cut by 3 bases and J by 0 bases, with 8 bases left in between. The CDR3 is 15 residues long. Germline values: CDR1 KGHSH, CDR2 LQKENI. This chain's CDR3 is CASSPAVATNEKLFF. In DNA, the CDR3 is TGTGCCAGCTCACCTGCGGTAGCAACTAATGAAAAACTGTTTTTT.

This clone showed up just once. The chain couples TRBV7-9 to TRBJ2-2, with a tentative D call TRBD1 (6 bases). In germline, CDR1 is SEHNR, CDR2 FQNEAQ (reference sequence). V was clipped by 6 bases and J by 6 bases, with 17 bases between them. The CDR3 length is 15 residues. Written as DNA, the CDR3 is TGTGCCAGCAGTCTCGGGACACAAGACGCCGGGGAGCTGTTTTTT. It is translated as CASSLGTQDAGELFF.

The chain employs TRBV18 and TRBJ2-3; D perhaps matches TRBD1 (5 bases). V was clipped by 2 bases and J by 2 bases, with 8 bases between them. This CDR3 has 14 residues. The germline gives CDR1 KGHSH, CDR2 LQKENI. The CDR3 bases are TGTGCCAGCTCACCAGCACAGGACACAGATACGCAGTATTTT. Residues: CASSPAQDTDTQYF.

The V and J genes are TRBV27 and TRBJ2-1; TRBD1 might be the D (6 bases). CDR1 and CDR2 from the germline V gene are MNHEY and SMNVEV (reference sequence). The CDR3 spans 15 residues. Trimming shortened V by 5 bases and J by 6 bases, and 17 bases separated the two germline ends. The DNA of the CDR3 is TGTGCCAGCAGTACTTCCAAAGAACAGGGCAATGAGCAGTTCTTC. Its translation is CASSTSKEQGNEQFF.

The gene calls are TRBV5-1 and TRBJ2-7; TRBD1 aligns across 7 bases. The CDR3 consists of 14 residues. CDR1 is SGHRS and CDR2 is YFSETQ in the germline V gene. Trimming took 4 bases from V and 3 from J; bases not matched to a gene: 7. Written as DNA, the CDR3 is TGCGCCAGCAGCCTAAGACAGGGCATCTACGAGCAGTACTTC. It encodes CASSLRQGIYEQYF.

The J gene is TRBJ1-5, the V gene TRBV2; D ambiguous. The CDR3 is 14 residues long. V lost 2 bases to trimming and J lost 3 bases, with 8 bases between them. Germline V gives CDR1 SNHLY, CDR2 FYNNEI. The CDR3 coding sequence is TGTGCCAGCAGTGAACGAGTGCCCAATCAGCCCCAGCATTTT. Protein product: CASSERVPNQPQHF.

Only a few counts were recorded for this clone. The chain links TRBV3-1 (or the pseudogene TRBV3-2) to TRBJ2-1; D gene unclear. Trimming cost V 0 bases and J 9 bases, with 12 bases left between them. The CDR3 sequence is 14 residues long. Per the germline V gene, CDR1 is LGHDT and CDR2 is YNNKEL (reference sequence). The CDR3 protein is CASSQDSAQAEQFF. The CDR3, as DNA: TGTGCCAGCAGCCAAGACTCGGCCCAGGCTGAGCAGTTCTTC.

This chain joins TRBV5-5 and TRBJ2-1; TRBD1 matches at 9 bases. The CDR3 consists of 16 residues. The germline gives CDR1 SGHKS, CDR2 YYEKEE (reference sequence). V was clipped by 3 bases and J by 7 bases; unmatched bases: 11. The CDR3 DNA is TGTGCCAGCAGCTCTCCGGGACAGGGTTATGGGAATGAGCAGTTCTTC. This encodes CASSSPGQGYGNEQFF. Together with reference TRBV5-5 and TRBJ2-1, the CDR3 gives the full variable domain: DAGVTQSPTHLIKTRGQQVTLRCSPISGHKSVSWYQQVLGQGPQFIFQYYEKEERGRGNFPDRFSARQFPNYSSELNVNALLLGDSALYLCASSSPGQGYGNEQFFGPGTRLTVL.

The chain joins TRBV5-1 to TRBJ1-4; possible D gene TRBD1, 6 bases. The germline V gene has CDR1 SGHRS and CDR2 YFSETQ. The CDR3 spans 15 residues. V was cut by 1 base and J by 4 bases, with 11 bases left in between. The CDR3 DNA is TGCGCCAGCAGCTTGTCCAGGGGCGGTAATGAAAAACTGTTTTTT. Translation gives CASSLSRGGNEKLFF.

V is TRBV5-6 and J is TRBJ2-1; 12 bases agree with TRBD2. With 2 bases clipped from V and 7 bases from J, the junction kept 4 bases outside the gene matches. Germline CDR1 and CDR2: SGHDT and YYEEEE. CDR3 length: 15 amino acids. CDR3 coding DNA: TGTGCCAGCAGCTTACTAGCGGGGGGTGGTAATGAGCAGTTCTTC. This codes for CASSLLAGGGNEQFF.